This T cell receptor (beta chain) originates from a study of neurological immune-mediated disorders. The V and J ends lost 0 bases and 5 bases respectively, with 13 bases between them. This CDR3 region has 14 residues. CDR1 DFQATT and CDR2 SNEGSKA come from the germline V gene (reference sequence). TCRdb re-derived calls from the 5' RACE reads in MiXCR, one entry per CDR3 protein. The table records tens of thousands of distinct CDR3 sequences, about 13% of them present only once. The sequencing sample was made of PBMCs. The sequence was obtained from a woman aged 55 to 70 with HTLV-1-associated myelopathy (HAM/TSP). The V and J genes are TRBV20-1 and TRBJ1-2; a possible D gene is TRBD1 (5 bases). CDR3: CSARDDRGWYGYTF. The CDR3, as DNA: TGCAGTGCTAGAGATGATAGGGGTTGGTATGGCTACACCTTC.